The clone carrying this T cell receptor (beta chain) occurred many times. This sample is drawn from a study of early T cells in non-severe SARS-CoV-2 infection. Study-level background: Bulk RNA isolated from unsorted whole blood underwent sequencing; chains were not paired.

Unique molecular identifiers were affixed to single, distinct cDNA molecules. TCRdb redid the calling of the 5' RACE reads with MiXCR, one entry per CDR3 protein. The table has roughly 120,000 distinct CDR3 sequences, about 15% seen once. Source material: whole blood. The TCR originated in an adult who was a healthcare worker with PCR-confirmed SARS-CoV-2 infection or an uninfected control (not recorded which).

CDR3 bases: TGTGCCAGCAGTTACGTGGTGAACACTGAAGCTTTCTTT. Translating gives CASSYVVNTEAFF. The chain carries TRBV6-2 or TRBV6-3 and TRBJ1-1; D is undetermined. V lost 2 bases, J lost 0 bases, and 4 bases lay in between. From germline, CDR1 is MNHEY and CDR2 SVGEGT. This CDR3 region has 13 residues.